This T cell receptor (beta chain) comes out of a study of cytomegalovirus exposure and HLA in healthy donors. As for the study in general: One earlier analysis, a look at 180 million or so T cells, found around 110 million unique TCR beta sequences. Study-level findings and limits: Some public TCRs appeared in many individuals, while most sequences were rare.

13 Jbeta primers and 60 Vbeta primers were used for the PCR. TCRdb's copy holds only in-frame clones and misses some; the assay was immunoSEQ multiplex PCR. The sample holds some 140,000 clones, over 70% seen once. For this clone: Its antigen is unidentified.

The V end was cut by 0 bases, the J end by 9 bases, with 21 bases between. CDR1 is SGHRS and CDR2 is YFSETQ in the germline V gene. This CDR3 is built from 16 residues. The chain has TRBV5-1 and TRBJ1-1, with D maybe TRBD1 (5 bases). The TCR was taken from a woman under 30 in good health and CMV-seronegative. The sequenced material came from PBMCs. The CDR3 DNA sequence: TGCGCCAGCAGCTTGGCCGACACTACTGGGACTTCCAAAGCTTTCTTT. Translating it yields CASSLADTTGTSKAFF.